The TCR beta chain under discussion was sequenced for a study of blood T cell repertoires in COVID-19. Overall study context: Samples of COVID-19 (acute and convalescent) were obtained from the United States, Italy and Spain.

Trimming took 0 bases from V and 6 from J; bases not matched to a gene: 14. The CDR3 is made up of 17 amino acids. Germline V gene data show CDR1 as LNHNV and CDR2 as YYDKDF (reference sequence). Original processing methods: Reference gene primers were amplified, and this amplification served to estimate nucleated cell counts. Here immunoSEQ multiplex PCR was the method, and the copy in TCRdb shows in-frame clones only, minus some. V and J calls and clone size are those listed in that table; D and trimming were worked out from the DNA. The sample carries approximately 120,000 clones, 80% recorded once.

The sequence derives from a human donor in a cohort sampled during active COVID-19. The chain recombines TRBV15 with TRBJ2-7, with TRBD1 matching over 7 bases. Sequencing used peripheral blood. The CDR3 reads CATSRDQPGTVYSEQYF. The DNA of the CDR3 is TGTGCCACCAGCAGAGACCAACCGGGGACAGTCTATAGCGAGCAGTACTTC.